This T cell receptor (beta chain) was sequenced for a study of T cells after yellow fever vaccination. V was cut by 6 bases and J by 7 bases, with 21 bases left in between. The germline CDR1 and CDR2 sequences are MNHEY and SMNVEV (reference sequence). The CDR3 spans 15 residues. By 5'RACE template switching, TCR cDNA was produced, with a universal primer site and UMIs added in the process. TCRdb re-called the 5' RACE reads through MiXCR, storing one row per CDR3 protein. The repertoire has about 75,000 distinct CDR3 sequences, around 7% of them found once; the top ten carry approximately 29%. Overall study findings and caveats: Boosting was followed by the reappearance of most primary-vaccination clones (roughly 95% CD4, about 88% CD8).

This clonotype was detected many times. Its antigen is currently unknown. Source: CD8+ T cells sorted from PBMCs, taken 10 to 11 days after the first yellow fever vaccination. The rearrangement links TRBV27 to TRBJ2-5; D gene ambiguous. This receptor was obtained from a man between 18 and 29 years old who received the YFV17D yellow fever vaccine. The CDR3 is CASSPTGPPLGTQYF. The DNA for the CDR3 is TGTGCCAGCAGCCCGACCGGGCCCCCCTTAGGGACCCAGTACTTC.